The 27 T cell receptor beta chains in this list originate from one sample, sequenced in a study of T cell changes during pregnancy in multiple sclerosis. Clones were sequenced by immunoSEQ multiplex PCR, and TCRdb holds only the in-frame ones, with some missing. The table lists 20,000 to 25,000 clones, roughly 90% of them singletons. The sample in question was CD4+ T cells from peripheral blood mononuclear cells, obtained after pregnancy. The source of these receptors is a female donor in good health, enrolled as a control in a pregnancy study.

The CDR3 protein is CASSSPAGQGASPLHF. CDR3 nucleotide sequence: TGTGCCAGCAGCAGCCCGGCGGGACAGGGGGCTTCACCCCTCCACTTT. The chain employs TRBV28 and TRBJ1-6; TRBD1 agrees at 12 bases. Germline values: CDR1 MDHEN, CDR2 SYDVKM. CDR3 length: 16 amino acids. The V segment lost 6 bases and the J segment 9 bases; nucleotides outside the gene matches: 9.

V and J are TRBV7-2 and TRBJ2-3; TRBD1 aligns across 12 bases. Germline trimming cut 3 bases from V and 2 bases from J; bases unmatched to any gene: 6. Looked up from germline, CDR1 is SGHTA and CDR2 is FQGNSA. The CDR3 contains 17 residues. CDR3 DNA: TGTGCCAGCAGCTTTGCCGGGACAGGGGGCCCCACAGATACGCAGTATTTT. Its translation is CASSFAGTGGPTDTQYF.

This rearrangement joins TRBV5-5 to TRBJ2-4, with D maybe TRBD1 (6 bases). The V gene's germline CDR1 is SGHKS and CDR2 YYEKEE (reference sequence). The CDR3 totals 15 residues. V lost 3 bases to trimming and J lost 0 bases, with 10 bases between them. The CDR3: CASSSGTIAKNIQYF. Written as DNA, the CDR3 is TGTGCCAGCAGCTCCGGGACAATAGCCAAAAACATTCAGTACTTC.

This sequence joins TRBV5-6 and TRBJ2-3; weak D call: TRBD1 (6 bases). The CDR3 sequence is 14 residues long. Germline CDR1 reads SGHDT; CDR2 reads YYEEEE. Deletions cut 2 bases from V and 1 base from J, with 8 bases between. The CDR3 here is CASSFDRRTDTQYF. CDR3 nucleotides: TGTGCCAGCAGCTTTGACAGGCGCACAGATACGCAGTATTTT.

The chain joins TRBV28 to TRBJ2-7, with a tentative D call TRBD2 (6 bases). Trimming shortened V by 4 bases and J by 2 bases, and 15 bases separated the two germline ends. The CDR3 has 15 amino acids. Germline CDR1 is MDHEN and CDR2 is SYDVKM. CDR3 bases: TGTGCCAGCAGTTCGCCCGGGAGAGGGCCCTACGAGCAGTACTTC. It translates to CASSSPGRGPYEQYF.

The rearrangement joins TRBV10-3 to TRBJ2-5; maybe TRBD2 (7 bases). The germline V gene encodes CDR1 ENHRY and CDR2 SYGVKD. The V gene lost 11 bases and the J gene lost 1 base, with 14 bases spanning the gap. The CDR3 spans 13 residues. This chain's CDR3 is CAARGARQETQYF. CDR3 nucleotide sequence: TGTGCCGCCCGGGGGGCACGCCAAGAGACCCAGTACTTC.

Only one count was recorded for this clone. The chain's CDR3 is CASSPGQVMNTEAFF. The CDR3 DNA is TGTGCCAGCAGCCCCGGACAGGTAATGAACACTGAAGCTTTCTTT. This chain joins TRBV11-1 and TRBJ1-1, with TRBD1 matching over 7 bases. This CDR3 has 15 residues. Trimming cost V 5 bases and J 0 bases; bases outside gene matches: 6. Germline-derived CDR1 and CDR2 are SGHAT and FQDESV (reference sequence).

CDR3 in amino acids: CAWSYRQGDNEQFF. CDR3 bases: TGTGCCTGGAGCTACCGACAGGGGGATAATGAGCAGTTCTTC. The chain couples TRBV30 to TRBJ2-1, with 9 bases fitting TRBD1. CDR3 size: 14 residues. V shed 3 bases, J shed 7 bases, and the junction held 7 bases outside the gene matches. CDR1 and CDR2 (germline): GTSNPN, SVGIG (reference sequence). The whole variable domain, remainder taken from reference TRBV30 and TRBJ2-1, is SQTIHQWPATLVQPVGSPLSLECTVEGTSNPNLYWYRQAAGRGLQLLFYSVGIGQISSEVPQNLSASRPQDRQFILSSKKLLLSDSGFYLCAWSYRQGDNEQFFGPGTRLTVL.

This clone was recorded only once. The rearrangement links TRBV7-2 to TRBJ2-2; D not resolved. The V gene lost 4 bases and the J gene lost 8 bases, with 5 bases spanning the gap. The CDR3 totals 11 residues. Germline loops: CDR1 SGHTA, CDR2 FQGNSA. Here the CDR3 reads CASSYAGELFF. Here the CDR3 DNA reads TGTGCCAGCAGCTACGCGGGGGAGCTGTTTTTT.

The chain couples TRBV30 to TRBJ1-1; D is perhaps TRBD1 (6 bases). V gave up 3 bases and J gave up 4 bases, with 18 bases separating them. The germline gives CDR1 GTSNPN, CDR2 SVGIG (reference sequence). The CDR3 covers 15 residues. DNA for the CDR3: TGTGCCTGGAGCAGAGCCCTTGGGGGCGGCACTGAAGCTTTCTTT. It specifies CAWSRALGGGTEAFF. Using reference TRBV30 and TRBJ1-1 for the parts outside the CDR3, the full variable domain is SQTIHQWPATLVQPVGSPLSLECTVEGTSNPNLYWYRQAAGRGLQLLFYSVGIGQISSEVPQNLSASRPQDRQFILSSKKLLLSDSGFYLCAWSRALGGGTEAFFGQGTRLTVV.

The gene calls are TRBV5-1 and TRBJ1-4; TRBD1 matches 7 bases. This CDR3 region has 15 residues. Looked up from germline, CDR1 is SGHRS and CDR2 is YFSETQ. Trimming removed 4 bases from V and 0 bases from J; junction bases left unmatched: 3. Here the CDR3 DNA reads TGCGCCAGCAGCACCGGACAGGCAACTAATGAAAAACTGTTTTTT. It codes for CASSTGQATNEKLFF.

The rearrangement joins TRBV10-3 to TRBJ2-1; D is possibly TRBD2 (6 bases). The length of the CDR3 is 15 residues. The germline CDR1 and CDR2 sequences are ENHRY and SYGVKD. The V end was cut by 2 bases, the J end by 4 bases, with 12 bases between. DNA for the CDR3: TGTGCCATCAGTGAGGGACTGCGGGGTTACAATGAGCAGTTCTTC. Encoded protein: CAISEGLRGYNEQFF.

This rearrangement joins TRBV15 to TRBJ1-5; D is undetermined. Germline V gives CDR1 LNHNV, CDR2 YYDKDF (reference sequence). The CDR3 has 13 amino acids. Between the trimmed V and J ends, which lost 1 base and 1 base, there was a span of 2 bases. CDR3 coding DNA: TGTGCCACCAGCAGAGTAAGCAATCAGCCCCAGCATTTT. Protein sequence: CATSRVSNQPQHF.

The chain uses TRBV5-1 and TRBJ2-1, with 8 bases lining up with TRBD2. Germline CDR1 reads SGHRS; CDR2 reads YFSETQ. This CDR3 comprises 15 residues. With 1 base clipped from V and 4 bases from J, the junction kept 4 bases outside the gene matches. This chain's CDR3 is CASSLSQRGYNEQFF. The CDR3 DNA follows: TGCGCCAGCAGCTTGTCCCAGCGGGGGTACAATGAGCAGTTCTTC.

This chain joins TRBV6-6 and TRBJ2-7; 9 positions agree with TRBD1. The trim removed 6 bases at V and 2 bases at J, leaving 8 bases unmatched. Germline assignment: CDR1 MNHNY and CDR2 SVGAGI (reference sequence). The CDR3 spans 15 residues. The CDR3 DNA follows: TGTGCCAGCAGCACCCCGGGACAGGGCACCTACGAGCAGTACTTC. Translated, it gives CASSTPGQGTYEQYF.

This rearrangement joins TRBV11-1 to TRBJ2-7; 7 nucleotides line up with TRBD1. Per germline, CDR1 SGHAT and CDR2 FQDESV (reference sequence). J was trimmed by 1 base and V by 5 bases; bases with no gene match: 8. The CDR3 is 15 amino acids. CDR3 bases: TGTGCCAGCAGCCCTAGGGACAGTTCTTCCTACGAGCAGTACTTC. Amino acids: CASSPRDSSSYEQYF.

V and J are TRBV7-2 and TRBJ2-5; D uncertain. The CDR3 runs to 12 residues. CDR1 is SGHTA and CDR2 is FQGNSA in the germline V gene. Trimming cost V 5 bases and J 4 bases, with 8 bases left between them. CDR3 bases: TGTGCCAGCAGCCTAAGCTCAGAGACCCAGTACTTC. This translates into CASSLSSETQYF.

This sequence joins TRBV7-9 and TRBJ1-4; D unclear. The CDR3 contains 13 residues. The V gene lost 6 bases and the J gene lost 4 bases, with 9 bases spanning the gap. Germline values: CDR1 SEHNR, CDR2 FQNEAQ (reference sequence). The CDR3 reads CASSTGYNEKLFF. CDR3 DNA sequence: TGTGCCAGCAGTACGGGGTATAATGAAAAACTGTTTTTT.

The chain recombines TRBV7-9 with TRBJ1-1; tentative D call: TRBD1 (6 bases). Per the germline V gene, CDR1 is SEHNR and CDR2 is FQNEAQ (reference sequence). CDR3 size: 15 residues. V was pared by 7 bases and J by 5 bases, with 20 bases between. The CDR3 region is CASIQSRTVSTEAFF. CDR3 bases: TGTGCCAGCATACAATCTAGGACAGTGTCAACTGAAGCTTTCTTT. Drawing the rest from reference TRBV7-9 and TRBJ1-1, the complete variable domain is DTGVSQNPRHKITKRGQNVTFRCDPISEHNRLYWYRQTLGQGPEFLTYFQNEAQLEKSRLLSDRFSAERPKGSFSTLEIQRTEQGDSAMYLCASIQSRTVSTEAFFGQGTRLTVV.

The chain couples TRBV2 to TRBJ2-1; TRBD2 matches at 7 bases. J gave up 4 bases and V 4 bases, and 7 bases lay outside the gene matches. From germline, CDR1 is SNHLY and CDR2 FYNNEI. The CDR3 length is 15 residues. The CDR3 sequence: CASSGVGGSYNEQFF. The DNA of the CDR3 is TGTGCCAGCAGTGGGGTGGGAGGGAGTTACAATGAGCAGTTCTTC.

The chain combines TRBV5-1 with TRBJ2-1; 13 bases are a match to TRBD2. The CDR3 sequence is 15 residues long. Trimming took 3 bases from V and 10 from J; bases not matched to a gene: 7. The V gene's germline CDR1 is SGHRS and CDR2 YFSETQ. The CDR3 reads CASSSGLAGAGEQFF. The CDR3 DNA reads TGCGCCAGCAGCTCCGGACTAGCGGGGGCAGGCGAGCAGTTCTTC. The full variable domain, completed using reference TRBV5-1 and TRBJ2-1, is KAGVTQTPRYLIKTRGQQVTLSCSPISGHRSVSWYQQTPGQGLQFLFEYFSETQRNKGNFPGRFSGRQFSNSRSEMNVSTLELGDSALYLCASSSGLAGAGEQFFGPGTRLTVL.

This clone has a single count. J is TRBJ2-3 and V is TRBV30; tentative D call: TRBD2 (6 bases). V shed 5 bases and J shed 10 bases, with 13 bases lying between them. This CDR3 comprises 11 residues. Germline CDR1 GTSNPN, CDR2 SVGIG (reference sequence). The CDR3 spells CAWSSVRAQYF. The CDR3 DNA reads as TGTGCCTGGTCTAGCGTGCGGGCGCAGTATTTT.

The V and J genes are TRBV5-1 and TRBJ1-4; TRBD1 matches at 9 bases. Germline values: CDR1 SGHRS, CDR2 YFSETQ. The CDR3 runs to 14 residues. V was clipped by 5 bases and J by 7 bases; unmatched bases: 6. CDR3 in amino acids: CASRSGTGTEKLFF. The CDR3 nucleotides read TGCGCCAGCAGGTCCGGGACAGGGACTGAAAAACTGTTTTTT.

The rearrangement joins TRBV4-1 to TRBJ2-1, with 7 bases fitting TRBD1. Per the germline V gene, CDR1 is MGHRA and CDR2 is YSYEKL. V lost 0 bases, J lost 0 bases, and 2 bases stayed unmatched. The CDR3 has 16 residues. The CDR3 nucleotides read TGCGCCAGCAGCCAAGAGTGGGACAGCTCCTACAATGAGCAGTTCTTC. As protein: CASSQEWDSSYNEQFF.

The V gene is TRBV6-1, the J gene TRBJ1-3; 9 positions agree with TRBD1. This CDR3 contains 13 residues. Per germline, CDR1 MNHNS and CDR2 SASEGT. In DNA, the CDR3 is TGTGTTACAGGGGGCCCATCTGGAAACACCATATATTTT. This codes for CVTGGPSGNTIYF.

This chain links TRBV28 with TRBJ2-1; D gene ambiguous. The CDR3 has 17 amino acids. Germline loops: CDR1 MDHEN, CDR2 SYDVKM. V lost 4 bases to trimming and J lost 4 bases, with 20 bases between them. CDR3 region: CASSSSVMWYPYNEQFF. CDR3 DNA: TGTGCCAGCAGTTCGAGCGTCATGTGGTACCCATACAATGAGCAGTTCTTC.

This sequence joins TRBV5-1 and TRBJ2-5; TRBD1 might be the D (5 bases). V lost 4 bases and J lost 2, with 12 bases in between. Germline V gene data show CDR1 as SGHRS and CDR2 as YFSETQ. The CDR3 runs 14 residues. The CDR3 DNA follows: TGCGCCAGCAGCCTAAACAGGTATCAAGAGACCCAGTACTTC. It yields the protein CASSLNRYQETQYF.